This entry lists 6 T cell receptor beta chains sequenced from one sample in a study of T cells in Graves' hyperthyroidism and ophthalmopathy (dated by TCRdb to between 2018 and 2021). Library creation used multiplex PCR. The sequencing machine was an Illumina HiSeq 2000. TCR beta CDR3 regions were amplified from RNA transcripts. The first round of RT-PCR for the TCR CDR3 was performed with the HTBI primer set and the Qiagen OneStep RT-PCR kit. TCRdb took the public reads, trimmed them with fastp at Q25, ran MiXCR for clone calling and kept in-frame beta chains. Under each unique CDR3 protein, matching rows form one entry showing the most common genes and DNA. This sample comprises 370,000 or so distinct CDR3 sequences, around 16% of them detected only once. The biggest ten clones account for around 30% of the sample. Input material: blood. The receptors shown here come from a woman between 18 and 29 years old with Graves' hyperthyroidism that later progressed to Graves' ophthalmopathy.

This clonotype was seen repeatedly, ten times or more. The chain combines TRBV15 with TRBJ1-6; D gene ambiguous. Trimming took 7 bases from V and 7 from J, leaving 20 bases between them. Germline lookup yields CDR1 LNHNV and CDR2 YYDKDF (reference sequence). The CDR3 has 16 amino acids. CDR3 DNA: TGTGCCACCATCCCCAGAGAAAGGGTCCAAAATTCACCCCTCCACTTT. Amino acids: CATIPRERVQNSPLHF.

This chain joins TRBV9 and TRBJ2-1, with D perhaps matching TRBD2 (6 bases). This CDR3 is built from 15 residues. The germline V gene encodes CDR1 SGDLS and CDR2 YYNGEE. V gave up 4 bases and J gave up 2 bases, with 13 bases separating them. For the CDR3, the DNA is TGTGCCAGCAGCCCTCACGGGAGTACCTACAATGAGCAGTTCTTC. It specifies CASSPHGSTYNEQFF. Complete variable domain (other parts from reference TRBV9 and TRBJ2-1): DSGVTQTPKHLITATGQRVTLRCSPRSGDLSVYWYQQSLDQGLQFLIQYYNGEERAKGNILERFSAQQFPDLHSELNLSSLELGDSALYFCASSPHGSTYNEQFFGPGTRLTVL.

The chain recombines TRBV28 with TRBJ2-7; 8 bases are a match to TRBD2. The V gene end was trimmed by 6 bases and the J gene end by 2 bases; junction bases not matched to a gene: 9. Germline V gene data show CDR1 as MDHEN and CDR2 as SYDVKM. The CDR3 extends over 15 amino acids. The CDR3 protein is CASRRTGGEAYEQYF. The DNA for the CDR3 is TGTGCCAGCAGACGAACCGGGGGGGAGGCCTACGAGCAGTACTTC.

J is TRBJ1-5 and V is TRBV25-1; maybe TRBD1 (6 bases). The CDR3 extends over 13 amino acids. Germline CDR1 MGHDK, CDR2 SYGVNS. Trimming pared 2 bases from V and 7 bases from J, leaving 9 bases between. The CDR3 spells CASSEGTKQPQHF. CDR3 nucleotide sequence: TGTGCCAGCAGTGAAGGGACAAAACAGCCCCAGCATTTT.

Worth noting for this clonotype: One base away lies a much larger clone, so this may be a sequencing read error. The genes are TRBV4-1 and TRBJ2-7; D gene ambiguous. This CDR3 comprises 14 residues. From germline, CDR1 is MGHRA and CDR2 YSYEKL. The CDR3 DNA sequence: TGCGCCAGCGGCCAAGTTGGCCAAGGGTACGAGCAGTACTTC. This gives the protein CASGQVGQGYEQYF.

This clonotype was counted at least ten times. V gene TRBV28 combines with J gene TRBJ2-2; 11 bases agree with TRBD2. The V segment lost 2 bases and the J segment 2 bases; nucleotides outside the gene matches: 4. Germline-derived CDR1 and CDR2 are MDHEN and SYDVKM. The CDR3 runs to 17 residues. CDR3 sequence: CASSLLGLAGNTGELFF. DNA for the CDR3: TGTGCCAGCAGTTTACTCGGACTAGCGGGCAACACCGGGGAGCTGTTTTTT.